These T cell receptor beta chains were read from a single sample in a study of prognosis after radiotherapy for stage I lung cancer. TCRdb used MiXCR to reprocess the multiplex PCR reads, holding one entry per CDR3 protein. The sample yields roughly 29,000 distinct CDR3 sequences, roughly 30% seen once. The sample in question was PBMCs, obtained before or after stereotactic body radiation therapy (not recorded which). The receptors were sampled from a donor aged 50 or older with non-small cell lung cancer. The CDR3 runs from the conserved cysteine through the conserved F or W. The order of the fields is D gene, J gene, V gene, clone size, CDR3 DNA, CDR3 protein. A D gene is named only where the DNA matches it firmly. Where a row states a size, it is once, few, many or the class of an expanded clone; other rows omit it.

D gene: TRBD1; J gene: TRBJ2-1; V gene: TRBV20-1; clone size: many; CDR3 DNA: TGCAGTGCTAGAGACCGGGACAGCAGTATCTACAATGAGCAGTTCTTC; CDR3 protein: CSARDRDSSIYNEQFF
D gene: NA; J gene: TRBJ1-1; V gene: TRBV4-1; clone size: few; CDR3 DNA: TGCGCCAGCAGCCAAGTGCGGGCAGGAGGGAGCACTGAAGCTTTCTTT; CDR3 protein: CASSQVRAGGSTEAFF
D gene: TRBD1; J gene: TRBJ2-7; V gene: TRBV7-2; clone size: medium-sized; CDR3 DNA: TGTGCCAGCAGCTCTCCAACAGGGGGCAACTGGTACGAGCAGTACTTC; CDR3 protein: CASSSPTGGNWYEQYF
D gene: TRBD1; J gene: TRBJ2-3; V gene: TRBV6-5; clone size: many; CDR3 DNA: TGTGCCAGCAGTTCATTGGGACAGGGCATCACAGATACGCAGTATTTT; CDR3 protein: CASSSLGQGITDTQYF
D gene: TRBD2; J gene: TRBJ2-7; V gene: TRBV5-4; clone size: NA; CDR3 DNA: TGTGCCAGCAGCCCGGGTAGCGGGAGATCCTCCTACGAGCAGTACTTC; CDR3 protein: CASSPGSGRSSYEQYF
D gene: NA; J gene: TRBJ2-1; V gene: TRBV29-1; clone size: many; CDR3 DNA: TGCAGCGCTGAGTACGGGGGACTCACACAAAACGGCAATGAGCAGTTCTTC; CDR3 protein: CSAEYGGLTQNGNEQFF
D gene: TRBD1; J gene: TRBJ1-5; V gene: TRBV10-2; clone size: many; CDR3 DNA: TGCGCCAGCGGGGACAGGGGTCGCAATCAGCCCCAGCATTTT; CDR3 protein: CASGDRGRNQPQHF
D gene: TRBD2; J gene: TRBJ2-3; V gene: TRBV13; clone size: many; CDR3 DNA: TGTGCCAGCAGCTTGGGACTAGCTTCCGATACGCAGTATTTT; CDR3 protein: CASSLGLASDTQYF
D gene: NA; J gene: TRBJ2-3; V gene: TRBV4-1; clone size: many; CDR3 DNA: TGCGCCAGCAGCCAAGATCCAGGAGATACGCAGTATTTT; CDR3 protein: CASSQDPGDTQYF
D gene: NA; J gene: TRBJ1-1; V gene: TRBV6-2/TRBV6-3; clone size: many; CDR3 DNA: TGTGCCAGCAGTGAAGAGCCCGCGACAGATCATATGAACACTGAAGCTTTCTTT; CDR3 protein: CASSEEPATDHMNTEAFF
D gene: NA; J gene: TRBJ2-7; V gene: TRBV15; clone size: many; CDR3 DNA: TGTGCCACCAGCAGAGTTGGGAACCCGAAAGTAGCCGGTGAGCAGTACTTC; CDR3 protein: CATSRVGNPKVAGEQYF
D gene: NA; J gene: TRBJ2-3; V gene: TRBV28; clone size: many; CDR3 DNA: TGTGCCAGCAGTTCACAGGGACCAAATCAGTATTTT; CDR3 protein: CASSSQGPNQYF
D gene: NA; J gene: TRBJ1-1; V gene: TRBV18; clone size: once; CDR3 DNA: TGTGCCAGCGGAAAAGATATGAACACTGAAGCTTTCTTT; CDR3 protein: CASGKDMNTEAFF
D gene: TRBD2; J gene: TRBJ2-3; V gene: TRBV6-4; clone size: many; CDR3 DNA: TGTGCCAGCCCCAGACTAGCGGGTCGGATTTTTGGCGGCACAGATACGCAGTATTTT; CDR3 protein: CASPRLAGRIFGGTDTQYF
D gene: NA; J gene: TRBJ2-7; V gene: TRBV11-2; clone size: many; CDR3 DNA: TGTGCCAGCAGAAGAGGCGGGTCGCTTTCCGCCGAGCAGTACTTC; CDR3 protein: CASRRGGSLSAEQYF
D gene: TRBD2; J gene: TRBJ2-2; V gene: TRBV30; clone size: many; CDR3 DNA: TGTGCCTGGAACGTGGGACTAGGGGCGGGGGAGCTGTTTTTT; CDR3 protein: CAWNVGLGAGELFF
D gene: TRBD1; J gene: TRBJ2-7; V gene: TRBV29-1; clone size: NA; CDR3 DNA: TGCAGCGTGGGGGGGGGACAGGGGTTGGTCGAGCAGTACTTC; CDR3 protein: CSVGGGQGLVEQYF
D gene: NA; J gene: TRBJ1-5; V gene: TRBV6-1; clone size: many; CDR3 DNA: TGTGCCAGCAGTCCACGGGGGGGTCGGGTGGATCAGCCCCAGCATTTT; CDR3 protein: CASSPRGGRVDQPQHF
D gene: TRBD1; J gene: TRBJ2-7; V gene: TRBV29-1; clone size: many; CDR3 DNA: TGCAGCGTTGAGGACAGGGAGCCCTACGAGCAGTACTTC; CDR3 protein: CSVEDREPYEQYF
D gene: NA; J gene: TRBJ1-1; V gene: TRBV5-1; clone size: many; CDR3 DNA: TGCGCCAGCAGCCCGGGGGGGGCCAGGAACACTGAAGCTTTCTTT; CDR3 protein: CASSPGGARNTEAFF
D gene: TRBD1; J gene: TRBJ1-6; V gene: TRBV5-1; clone size: NA; CDR3 DNA: TGCGCCAGCAGCTGGGGACAGGCTAATTCACCCCTCCACTTT; CDR3 protein: CASSWGQANSPLHF
D gene: NA; J gene: TRBJ2-5; V gene: TRBV6-2/TRBV6-3; clone size: NA; CDR3 DNA: TGTGCCAGCAAGCGGATCCGGTGGGAGACCCTGTACTTC; CDR3 protein: CASKRIRWETLYF
D gene: NA; J gene: TRBJ1-6; V gene: TRBV20-1; clone size: many; CDR3 DNA: TGCAGTGCTAGATATGGGGCCGCAACCTACTCCTATAATTCACCCCTCCACTTT; CDR3 protein: CSARYGAATYSYNSPLHF
D gene: TRBD1; J gene: TRBJ2-5; V gene: TRBV7-6; clone size: many; CDR3 DNA: TGTGCCAGCAGCAGAGACAGGGTTGAAGAGACCCAGTACTTC; CDR3 protein: CASSRDRVEETQYF
D gene: NA; J gene: TRBJ1-2; V gene: TRBV28; clone size: many; CDR3 DNA: TGTGCCAGCAGCCAGGGGACGGGGACCTATGGCTACACCTTC; CDR3 protein: CASSQGTGTYGYTF
D gene: NA; J gene: TRBJ1-5; V gene: TRBV24-1; clone size: many; CDR3 DNA: TGTGCCACCAGTTGGGGCGGGTCCTATAGCAATCAGCCCCAGCATTTT; CDR3 protein: CATSWGGSYSNQPQHF
D gene: NA; J gene: TRBJ1-5; V gene: TRBV6-1; clone size: NA; CDR3 DNA: TGTGCCAGTGTCTGGGGCAATCAGCCCCAGCATTTT; CDR3 protein: CASVWGNQPQHF
D gene: TRBD1; J gene: TRBJ1-1; V gene: TRBV19; clone size: many; CDR3 DNA: TGTGCCAGTAGTCACCAGGGGGATGCTGAAGCTTTCTTT; CDR3 protein: CASSHQGDAEAFF
D gene: TRBD2; J gene: TRBJ2-7; V gene: TRBV9; clone size: many; CDR3 DNA: TGTGCCAGCAGCGCGACTAGCGGTCGCTACGAGCAGTACTTC; CDR3 protein: CASSATSGRYEQYF
D gene: NA; J gene: TRBJ1-3; V gene: TRBV7-8; clone size: many; CDR3 DNA: TGTGCCAGCAGCCATACCGACAGGAGCTCTGGAAACACCATATATTTT; CDR3 protein: CASSHTDRSSGNTIYF
D gene: TRBD1; J gene: TRBJ1-5; V gene: TRBV20-1; clone size: many; CDR3 DNA: TGCAGTGCTAGAGCCAGGGACAGGGTCAATCAGCCCCAGCATTTT; CDR3 protein: CSARARDRVNQPQHF
D gene: TRBD1; J gene: TRBJ1-4; V gene: TRBV30; clone size: many; CDR3 DNA: TGTGCCTGGAGTCGGACAGGGGGCGGCAGAGCAACTAATGAAAAACTGTTTTTT; CDR3 protein: CAWSRTGGGRATNEKLFF
D gene: NA; J gene: TRBJ2-7; V gene: TRBV28; clone size: many; CDR3 DNA: TGTGCCAGCAGTTCCCAGAACGAGCAGTACTTC; CDR3 protein: CASSSQNEQYF
D gene: NA; J gene: TRBJ2-1; V gene: TRBV27; clone size: many; CDR3 DNA: TGTGCCAGCAGTTTGTCCACGACGGGGGATGAGCAGTTCTTC; CDR3 protein: CASSLSTTGDEQFF
D gene: NA; J gene: TRBJ2-1; V gene: TRBV7-2; clone size: many; CDR3 DNA: TGTGCCAGCAGCCCAGGGTTCTACAATGAGCAGTTCTTC; CDR3 protein: CASSPGFYNEQFF
D gene: TRBD1; J gene: TRBJ2-7; V gene: TRBV30; clone size: many; CDR3 DNA: TGTGCCTGGAGTCCCCCCGGGACAGTGGCCTACGAGCAGTACTTC; CDR3 protein: CAWSPPGTVAYEQYF
D gene: NA; J gene: TRBJ2-1; V gene: TRBV6-2/TRBV6-3; clone size: many; CDR3 DNA: TGTGCCAGCAGTGCAAGTGGGGTGAGGGAGCAGTTCTTC; CDR3 protein: CASSASGVREQFF